The sequence of this TCR beta chain was determined in a study of blood T cell repertoires in COVID-19. Looking at the study overall: The United States, Italy and Spain supplied acute and convalescent COVID-19 samples. T cells, B-cell-depleted T cells, or PBMCs provided the cDNA or gDNA that served as material.

The CDR3 is made up of 15 amino acids. V shed 3 bases, J shed 10 bases, and the junction held 6 bases outside the gene matches. Germline V gives CDR1 KGHDR, CDR2 SFDVKD. In the authors' methods: How many nucleated cells were present was estimated from reference gene primer amplification. TCRdb keeps only in-frame clones here, not all; method: immunoSEQ multiplex PCR. V and J calls and clone size follow that table, whereas D and trimming were derived from the DNA. In the table there are just over 650,000 clones, just under 90% of which are singletons. The V and J genes are TRBV24-1 and TRBJ2-1, with 12 bases matching TRBD1. The sequenced material came from peripheral blood. This TCR was sampled from a woman between 18 and 30 years old with acute or convalescent COVID-19. The CDR3 region is CATSDPGQGAREQFF. DNA of the CDR3: TGTGCCACCAGTGATCCGGGACAGGGGGCCCGGGAGCAGTTCTTC.